The text below deals with one T cell receptor (beta chain). What it binds is not known. This sample is drawn from a study of shared clonotypes between healthy human individuals. This table comes from immunoSEQ multiplex PCR, and its TCRdb copy is limited to in-frame clones, with some not included. The sample carries under 1,100,000 clones, about 80% recorded once. Study-wide results and limits: Clonotype sharing among donors, it was expected, would be affected by sequencing depth. Non-shared clonotypes showed lower generation probabilities than clonotypes common to all four donors.

The germline V and J ends were trimmed by 4 bases and 2 bases, with 9 bases remaining between them. Germline loops: CDR1 SGHTA, CDR2 FQGNSA. The CDR3 loop spans 13 amino acids. This receptor was identified in a man aged 18 to 30 in good health. Some clones in this sample may be carry-over from other donors' samples. The rearrangement joins TRBV7-2 to TRBJ2-7; D is possibly TRBD2 (6 bases). The material sequenced was memory CD4+ T cells from PBMCs. Subset in this sample: CD45RA-negative fraction. CDR3 region: CASSWDSPYEQYF. In DNA form, the CDR3 reads TGTGCCAGCAGCTGGGACTCGCCCTACGAGCAGTACTTC.